A selection of T cell receptor beta chains follows, all from one sample in a study of blood T cell repertoires in COVID-19. Assay: immunoSEQ multiplex PCR; the TCRdb copy retains only in-frame clones and omits some. The sample records approximately 250,000 clones, around 90% being singletons. What was sequenced was peripheral blood. These receptors were obtained from a young man with COVID-19, enrolled during active disease. Both conserved end residues are part of each CDR3. D genes are given only for firm matches. Clone size, where shown, is once, few, many, or a class for clones that have expanded.

.,TRBV9,TRBJ1-3,.,CASSDPGGGYANTIYF,TGTGCCAGCAGCGACCCGGGGGGGGGCTATGCGAACACCATATATTTT
.,TRBV5-5,TRBJ1-6,.,CASSSMDSSYNSPLHF,TGTGCCAGCAGCTCTATGGACAGCTCCTATAATTCACCCCTCCACTTT
.,TRBV5-6,TRBJ1-5,TRBD1,CASSLAPGQSNQPQHF,TGTGCCAGCAGCTTGGCTCCGGGACAGAGCAATCAGCCCCAGCATTTT
.,TRBV10-3,TRBJ2-5,.,CAISDPRGAEETQYF,TGTGCCATCAGTGACCCCAGGGGAGCGGAGGAGACCCAGTACTTC
.,TRBV2,TRBJ1-6,.,CASSISGERDSPLHF,TGTGCCAGCAGTATCTCAGGGGAACGGGATTCACCCCTCCACTTT
few,TRBV13,TRBJ2-5,TRBD2,CASLLEYGGGEYQETQYF,TGTGCCAGCCTCCTGGAATACGGCGGGGGAGAGTACCAAGAGACCCAGTACTTC
.,TRBV5-4,TRBJ2-1,TRBD2,CASLGKRSGGANEQFF,TGTGCCAGCCTCGGGAAGCGCAGCGGGGGGGCCAATGAGCAGTTCTTC
.,TRBV13,TRBJ1-1,TRBD1,CASSPFGQGATEAFF,TGTGCCAGCAGCCCCTTCGGACAGGGGGCGACTGAAGCTTTCTTT
.,TRBV3-1/TRBV3-2,TRBJ1-1,.,CASSQDGGGRNTEAFF,TGTGCCAGCAGCCAAGATGGGGGGGGGAGGAACACTGAAGCTTTCTTT
.,TRBV29-1,TRBJ2-1,.,CSVASTGNNEQFF,TGCAGCGTTGCCTCAACAGGAAACAATGAGCAGTTCTTC
.,TRBV5-6,TRBJ2-5,TRBD1,CASSGDRGYGVETQYF,TGTGCCAGCAGCGGGGACAGGGGTTATGGGGTAGAGACCCAGTACTTC
.,TRBV7-2,TRBJ1-3,TRBD1,CASSKTGTGGNTIYF,TGTGCCAGCAGCAAGACAGGGACGGGCGGAAACACCATATATTTT
.,TRBV5-4,TRBJ2-1,.,CASSLAPRGSEQFF,TGTGCCAGCAGCTTGGCCCCTAGAGGCAGTGAGCAGTTCTTC
.,TRBV11-2,TRBJ2-3,.,CASSTRLEDTQYF,TGTGCCAGCAGCACCCGACTGGAAGATACGCAGTATTTT
.,TRBV7-9,TRBJ2-1,.,CANGNHLDNEQFF,TGTGCCAACGGTAACCATTTGGACAATGAGCAGTTCTTC
.,TRBV9,TRBJ2-7,TRBD2,CASSVDGTSSFEQYF,TGTGCCAGCAGCGTAGATGGGACTAGTTCTTTCGAGCAGTACTTC
.,TRBV7-9,TRBJ2-2,.,CASSSSPGSDTGELFF,TGTGCCAGCAGCTCCAGCCCAGGTTCCGACACCGGGGAGCTGTTTTTT
.,TRBV27,TRBJ2-1,TRBD2,CASSTLAGAYNEQFF,TGTGCCAGCAGTACTTTAGCGGGGGCCTACAATGAGCAGTTCTTC
.,TRBV11-2,TRBJ1-1,TRBD1,CASEQGAASEAFF,TGTGCCAGTGAGCAGGGGGCCGCATCTGAAGCTTTCTTT
.,TRBV29-1,TRBJ2-1,TRBD1,CSVEGQGGPNEQFF,TGCAGCGTTGAGGGACAGGGGGGCCCTAATGAGCAGTTCTTC
.,TRBV11-2,TRBJ1-1,TRBD1,CASSTPGQGYTEAFF,TGTGCCAGCAGCACACCGGGACAGGGGTACACTGAAGCTTTCTTT
.,TRBV5-1,TRBJ1-1,TRBD1,CASSWAGQANTEAFF,TGCGCCAGCAGCTGGGCGGGACAGGCGAACACTGAAGCTTTCTTT
.,TRBV12-5,TRBJ2-7,.,CASGVEPGVEQYF,TGTGCTAGTGGAGTCGAACCGGGGGTCGAGCAGTACTTC
once,TRBV19,TRBJ2-7,.,CASTADTSYEQYF,TGTGCCAGTACGGCGGACACGTCATACGAGCAGTACTTC
.,TRBV29-1,TRBJ1-2,.,CSVTRGGTDYGYTF,TGCAGCGTTACCCGCGGAGGGACTGACTATGGCTACACCTTC
.,TRBV6-5,TRBJ1-4,.,CASSYGGNEKLFF,TGTGCCAGCAGTTACGGCGGCAATGAAAAACTGTTTTTT
once,TRBV5-1,TRBJ1-1,TRBD1,CASSVQGAGDTEAFF,TGCGCCAGCAGCGTACAGGGGGCTGGTGACACTGAAGCTTTCTTT
.,TRBV14,TRBJ2-5,.,CASSQGAQETQYF,TGTGCCAGCAGCCAAGGGGCCCAAGAGACCCAGTACTTC
.,TRBV7-3,TRBJ1-5,.,CASSFGGLLKPQHF,TGTGCCAGCAGCTTTGGTGGACTGTTAAAGCCCCAGCATTTT
.,TRBV6-5,TRBJ1-3,.,CASSYTSRSGNTIYF,TGTGCCAGCAGTTACACAAGTCGCTCTGGAAACACCATATATTTT
.,TRBV6-1,TRBJ2-7,.,CASSEVAYEQYF,TGTGCCAGCAGTGAAGTAGCCTACGAGCAGTACTTC
once,TRBV27,TRBJ1-2,TRBD1,CASRTGQGKGGYTF,TGTGCCAGCAGAACGGGACAGGGGAAAGGTGGCTACACCTTC
.,TRBV6-5,TRBJ2-1,.,CASYYRVSSYNEQFF,TGTGCCAGCTATTACCGGGTCAGCTCCTACAATGAGCAGTTCTTC
once,TRBV18,TRBJ2-5,TRBD2,CASSRGGQETQYF,TGTGCCAGCTCACGGGGGGGCCAAGAGACCCAGTACTTC
.,TRBV29-1,TRBJ1-4,.,CSVDANEKLFF,TGCAGCGTTGACGCTAATGAAAAACTGTTTTTT
.,TRBV2,TRBJ1-5,.,CASSESEGPQHF,TGTGCCAGCAGTGAATCAGAGGGGCCCCAGCATTTT